The T cell receptor (beta chain) described here comes from a study of T cells in Graves' hyperthyroidism and ophthalmopathy. Amplification targeted TCR beta CDR3 regions from RNA transcripts. First-round RT-PCR of the TCR CDR3 relied on the HTBI primer set. Each CDR3 protein is one row after TCRdb ran MiXCR on the multiplex PCR reads. The profile shows a few hundred thousand distinct CDR3 sequences, around a sixth of them singletons. Sequencing was carried out using blood. The receptor comes from a woman aged 25 to 39 with Graves' hyperthyroidism.

Here the CDR3 reads CASSQENGGVAINEQYF. The CDR3 DNA follows: TGTGCCAGCAGCCAAGAAAATGGCGGGGTGGCTATCAACGAGCAGTACTTC. The chain couples TRBV14 to TRBJ2-7; possible D gene TRBD2, 6 bases. Trimming pared 0 bases from V and 5 bases from J, leaving 20 bases between. The CDR3 extends over 17 amino acids. From germline, CDR1 is SGHDN and CDR2 FVKESK.